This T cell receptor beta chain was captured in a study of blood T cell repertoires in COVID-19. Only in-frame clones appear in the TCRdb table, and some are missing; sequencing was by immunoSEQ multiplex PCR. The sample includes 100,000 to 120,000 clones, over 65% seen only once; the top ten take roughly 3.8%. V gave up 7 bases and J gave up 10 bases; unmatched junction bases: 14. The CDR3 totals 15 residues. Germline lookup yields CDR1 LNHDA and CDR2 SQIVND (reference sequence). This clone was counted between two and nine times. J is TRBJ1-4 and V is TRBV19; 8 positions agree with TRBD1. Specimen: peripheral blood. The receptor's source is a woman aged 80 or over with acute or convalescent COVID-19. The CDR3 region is CASITHTDRGGKLFF. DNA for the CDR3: TGTGCCAGTATCACGCACACCGACAGGGGAGGAAAACTGTTTTTT.